This T cell receptor beta chain stems from a study of vaccination and CD4 T cells after COVID-19. The wider study: Overlapping spike peptides from SARS-CoV-2, HCoV-NL63, HCoV-OC43 and HCoV-229E served to stimulate the cells. Findings and limits, study-wide: 304 of 307 vaccine-specific clones from convalescent patients were spike mono-reactive.

Germline V gene data show CDR1 as LNHDA and CDR2 as SQIVND (reference sequence). Trimming took 7 bases from V and 8 from J, leaving 17 bases between them. The CDR3 sequence is 14 residues long. There are a few counts of this clonotype. Its antigen is currently unknown. Treatment meaning: approximately 10-day PBMC culture with coronavirus spike peptide pools or control peptides (ViraFEST assay). TCRs were sequenced by ViraFEST after antigen-specific T cells had been expanded with peptide pools. Oncomine TCR Beta short-read sequencing was applied to DNA from cultured CD4+ T cells. TCRdb re-derived calls from the PCR reads in MiXCR, one entry per CDR3 protein. The sample records 10,000 to 15,000 distinct CDR3 sequences, approximately 49% being singletons.

This sequence joins TRBV19 and TRBJ2-2, with D tentatively TRBD1 or TRBD2 (5 bases each). The clonotype originates from a human donor who had recovered from COVID-19. The sample comprised CD4+ T cells from blood, cultured in vitro. The CDR3 DNA follows: TGTGCCAGTATCCCCCGGGGCGCTTCAGGGGAGCTGTTTTTT. It is translated as CASIPRGASGELFF.